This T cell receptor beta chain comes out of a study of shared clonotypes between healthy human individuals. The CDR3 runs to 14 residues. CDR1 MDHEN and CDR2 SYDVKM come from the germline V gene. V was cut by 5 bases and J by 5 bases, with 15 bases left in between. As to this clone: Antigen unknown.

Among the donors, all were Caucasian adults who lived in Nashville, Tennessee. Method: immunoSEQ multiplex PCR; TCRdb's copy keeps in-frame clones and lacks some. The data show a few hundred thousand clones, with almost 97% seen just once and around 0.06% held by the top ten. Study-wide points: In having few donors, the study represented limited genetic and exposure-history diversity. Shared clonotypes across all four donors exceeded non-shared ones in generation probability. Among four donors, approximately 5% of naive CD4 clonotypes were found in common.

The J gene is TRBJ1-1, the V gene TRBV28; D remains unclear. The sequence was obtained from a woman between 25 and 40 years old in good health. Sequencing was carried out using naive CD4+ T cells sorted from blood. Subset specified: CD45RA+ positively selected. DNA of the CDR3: TGTGCCAGCAGTCTACCGACGGGTTGGACTGAAGCTTTCTTT. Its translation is CASSLPTGWTEAFF.